Listed below are T cell receptor beta chains from one sample, sequenced in a study of T cells and Merkel cell carcinoma outcomes. Repertoires were generated with immunoSEQ multiplex PCR, while TCRdb's copy carries only in-frame clones and drops some. The sample lists around 6,400 clones, about 69% occurring once. The sample comprised tumor tissue from Merkel cell carcinoma. These receptor sequences come from a human donor with Merkel cell carcinoma. Some clones in this sample may be carry-over from other donors' samples. Both conserved end residues are part of each CDR3. Fields, in order: J gene, clone size, CDR3 length, D gene, V gene, CDR3 protein, CDR3 DNA. D genes are given only for firm matches. Rows may omit the clone size; those that give it use once, few, many or a size class.

j_gene: TRBJ1-3
abundance: -
len: 16
d_gene: TRBD1
v_gene: TRBV9
CDR3aa: CASSTLQGISGNTIYF
CDR3nt: TGTGCCAGCAGCACCTTACAGGGGATCTCTGGAAACACCATATATTTT

j_gene: TRBJ1-1
abundance: -
len: 15
d_gene: -
v_gene: TRBV6-5
CDR3aa: CASSHREGSDTEAFF
CDR3nt: TGTGCCAGCAGCCACCGGGAAGGGAGTGACACTGAAGCTTTCTTT

j_gene: TRBJ2-3
abundance: once
len: 14
d_gene: TRBD2
v_gene: TRBV2
CDR3aa: CASRGGLHTDTQYF
CDR3nt: TGTGCCAGCCGGGGGGGACTTCATACAGATACGCAGTATTTT

j_gene: TRBJ1-1
abundance: -
len: 13
d_gene: -
v_gene: TRBV6-5
CDR3aa: CASSFGKNTEAFF
CDR3nt: TGTGCCAGCAGTTTTGGGAAAAACACTGAAGCTTTCTTT

j_gene: TRBJ2-2
abundance: -
len: 14
d_gene: -
v_gene: TRBV28
CDR3aa: CASRPQGGTGELFF
CDR3nt: TGTGCCAGTAGGCCCCAGGGGGGCACCGGGGAGCTGTTTTTT

j_gene: TRBJ2-2
abundance: -
len: 14
d_gene: TRBD1
v_gene: TRBV28
CDR3aa: CASSFGQGYGELFF
CDR3nt: TGTGCCAGCAGTTTCGGACAGGGGTACGGGGAGCTGTTTTTT

j_gene: TRBJ1-2
abundance: -
len: 17
d_gene: -
v_gene: TRBV30
CDR3aa: CAWSAQTWGRLGYGYTF
CDR3nt: TGTGCCTGGAGTGCCCAAACCTGGGGCAGGCTGGGCTATGGCTACACCTTC

j_gene: TRBJ2-4
abundance: few
len: 13
d_gene: -
v_gene: TRBV7-9
CDR3aa: CASGGERENIQYF
CDR3nt: TGTGCCAGCGGTGGGGAACGCGAAAACATTCAGTACTTC

j_gene: TRBJ1-5
abundance: few
len: 14
d_gene: TRBD1
v_gene: TRBV7-9
CDR3aa: CASSLGDRGSLVHF
CDR3nt: TGTGCCAGCAGCTTAGGGGACAGGGGGAGCCTCGTACATTTT

j_gene: TRBJ2-7
abundance: few
len: 15
d_gene: -
v_gene: TRBV18
CDR3aa: CASSLTIGAGYEQYF
CDR3nt: TGTGCCAGCTCTCTCACCATAGGGGCGGGCTACGAGCAGTACTTC

j_gene: TRBJ2-5
abundance: -
len: 14
d_gene: TRBD2
v_gene: TRBV9
CDR3aa: CAAYRAGGQETQYF
CDR3nt: TGTGCCGCGTATCGAGCGGGAGGGCAAGAGACCCAGTACTTC

j_gene: TRBJ2-1
abundance: -
len: 17
d_gene: -
v_gene: TRBV14
CDR3aa: CASSHRERSMVGNEQFF
CDR3nt: TGTGCCAGCAGTCACAGGGAAAGATCAATGGTTGGAAATGAGCAGTTCTTC

j_gene: TRBJ1-4
abundance: -
len: 17
d_gene: -
v_gene: TRBV4-3
CDR3aa: CASSQGNGLDGNEKLFF
CDR3nt: TGCGCCAGCAGCCAAGGAAACGGCTTGGACGGTAATGAAAAACTGTTTTTT

j_gene: TRBJ2-3
abundance: -
len: 15
d_gene: -
v_gene: TRBV4-3
CDR3aa: CASSQRSGITDTQYF
CDR3nt: TGCGCCAGCAGCCAACGGTCGGGAATCACAGATACGCAGTATTTT

j_gene: TRBJ2-7
abundance: once
len: 15
d_gene: -
v_gene: TRBV4-3
CDR3aa: CASSQDPGDPNEQYF
CDR3nt: TGCGCCAGCAGCCAAGATCCAGGGGATCCCAACGAGCAGTACTTC

j_gene: TRBJ2-5
abundance: -
len: 14
d_gene: -
v_gene: TRBV19
CDR3aa: CASSPRTAQETQYF
CDR3nt: TGTGCCAGTAGTCCTCGGACGGCTCAAGAGACCCAGTACTTC

j_gene: TRBJ2-2
abundance: -
len: 16
d_gene: TRBD2
v_gene: TRBV7-6
CDR3aa: CASSLEREDHTGELFF
CDR3nt: TGTGCCAGCAGCTTAGAGCGGGAGGACCACACCGGGGAGCTGTTTTTT

j_gene: TRBJ2-3
abundance: -
len: 12
d_gene: -
v_gene: TRBV28
CDR3aa: CASSLRTDTQYF
CDR3nt: TGTGCCAGCAGTTTACGGACAGATACGCAGTATTTT

j_gene: TRBJ1-1
abundance: -
len: 13
d_gene: TRBD1
v_gene: TRBV28
CDR3aa: CASSGTVNTEAFF
CDR3nt: TGTGCCAGCAGCGGGACAGTCAACACTGAAGCTTTCTTT

j_gene: TRBJ2-5
abundance: -
len: 14
d_gene: -
v_gene: TRBV9
CDR3aa: CASSPYFGRETQYF
CDR3nt: TGTGCCAGCAGCCCATATTTTGGGAGAGAGACCCAGTACTTC